Listed below are T cell receptor beta chains from one sample, sequenced in a study of cytomegalovirus exposure and HLA in healthy donors. Some clones are missing from TCRdb's copy, which holds only in-frame ones; the method was immunoSEQ multiplex PCR. The data hold roughly 150,000 clones, with 60% to 80% observed a single time. Sequences were obtained from PBMCs. These receptors came from a man younger than 45 in good health and CMV-seronegative. Each CDR3 is given with its conserved first and last residue. Each record gives: CDR3 protein, J gene, V gene, CDR3 length.

CDR3 protein: CASSLVTGGTGSYEQYF
J gene: TRBJ2-7
V gene: TRBV5-4
CDR3 length: 17

CDR3 protein: CASRYDQGRAYEQYF
J gene: TRBJ2-7
V gene: TRBV6-1
CDR3 length: 15

CDR3 protein: CASSLSGLYNEQFF
J gene: TRBJ2-1
V gene: TRBV27
CDR3 length: 14

CDR3 protein: CATSRDPGQTYEQYF
J gene: TRBJ2-7
V gene: TRBV15
CDR3 length: 15

CDR3 protein: CAWRASGSLNEQFF
J gene: TRBJ2-1
V gene: TRBV30
CDR3 length: 14

CDR3 protein: CASSLAGLMNTEAFF
J gene: TRBJ1-1
V gene: TRBV7-6
CDR3 length: 15

CDR3 protein: CASSTGSGELFF
J gene: TRBJ2-2
V gene: TRBV7-6
CDR3 length: 12

CDR3 protein: CASSGASGRAGGEFF
J gene: TRBJ2-1
V gene: TRBV2
CDR3 length: 15

CDR3 protein: CSASDREGEKLFF
J gene: TRBJ1-4
V gene: TRBV29-1
CDR3 length: 13

CDR3 protein: CASSRGQGEQETQYF
J gene: TRBJ2-5
V gene: TRBV2
CDR3 length: 15

CDR3 protein: CSVVWGHLNTGELFF
J gene: TRBJ2-2
V gene: TRBV29-1
CDR3 length: 15

CDR3 protein: CASSLSSGANVLTF
J gene: TRBJ2-6
V gene: TRBV7-3
CDR3 length: 14

CDR3 protein: CASRLAGNEQFF
J gene: TRBJ2-1
V gene: TRBV27
CDR3 length: 12

CDR3 protein: CARTEAGGLNEQFF
J gene: TRBJ2-1
V gene: TRBV5-1
CDR3 length: 14

CDR3 protein: CASSPPDTNTEAFF
J gene: TRBJ1-1
V gene: TRBV18
CDR3 length: 14

CDR3 protein: CASSSDRGFETQYF
J gene: TRBJ2-5
V gene: TRBV6-6
CDR3 length: 14

CDR3 protein: CASSNQGTGANVLTF
J gene: TRBJ2-6
V gene: TRBV19
CDR3 length: 15

CDR3 protein: CASSLEGLAGGRDEQYF
J gene: TRBJ2-7
V gene: TRBV5-1
CDR3 length: 17

CDR3 protein: CASSQDAVTYEQYF
J gene: TRBJ2-7
V gene: TRBV4-2
CDR3 length: 14

CDR3 protein: CASSPRRSGGAKNIQYF
J gene: TRBJ2-4
V gene: TRBV18
CDR3 length: 17

CDR3 protein: CSVEDGLAGAEELFF
J gene: TRBJ2-2
V gene: TRBV29-1
CDR3 length: 15

CDR3 protein: CASSEVIRTALNTGELFF
J gene: TRBJ2-2
V gene: TRBV6-1
CDR3 length: 18

CDR3 protein: CASSSLWGQDTQYF
J gene: TRBJ2-3
V gene: TRBV6-5
CDR3 length: 14

CDR3 protein: CASRWAHHTNTGELFF
J gene: TRBJ2-2
V gene: TRBV5-1
CDR3 length: 16

CDR3 protein: CASSLTGEVNIQYF
J gene: TRBJ2-4
V gene: TRBV27
CDR3 length: 14

CDR3 protein: CASSSTSFTDTQYF
J gene: TRBJ2-3
V gene: TRBV9
CDR3 length: 14

CDR3 protein: CASSHQGVHEQFF
J gene: TRBJ2-1
V gene: TRBV7-7
CDR3 length: 13

CDR3 protein: CASSQDLERDGYTF
J gene: TRBJ1-2
V gene: TRBV4-1
CDR3 length: 14

CDR3 protein: CASSLSARTSGSSYEQYF
J gene: TRBJ2-7
V gene: TRBV18
CDR3 length: 18